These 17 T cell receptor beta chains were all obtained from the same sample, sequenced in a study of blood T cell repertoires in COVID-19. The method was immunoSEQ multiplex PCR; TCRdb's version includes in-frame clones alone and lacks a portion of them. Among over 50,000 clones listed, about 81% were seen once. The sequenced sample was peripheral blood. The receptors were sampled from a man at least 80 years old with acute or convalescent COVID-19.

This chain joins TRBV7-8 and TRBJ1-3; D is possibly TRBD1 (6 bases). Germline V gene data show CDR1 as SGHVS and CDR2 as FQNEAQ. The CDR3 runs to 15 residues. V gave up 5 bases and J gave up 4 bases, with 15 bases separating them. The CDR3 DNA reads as TGTGCCAGCAGCCGAGAAACAGGGCCCGGAAACACCATATATTTT. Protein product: CASSRETGPGNTIYF.

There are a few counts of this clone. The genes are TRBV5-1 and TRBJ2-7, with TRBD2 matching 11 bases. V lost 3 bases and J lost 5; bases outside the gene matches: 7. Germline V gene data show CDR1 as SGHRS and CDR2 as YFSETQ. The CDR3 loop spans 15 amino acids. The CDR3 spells CASSSPGTSGHEQYF. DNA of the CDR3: TGCGCCAGCAGCTCTCCCGGGACTAGCGGACACGAGCAGTACTTC.

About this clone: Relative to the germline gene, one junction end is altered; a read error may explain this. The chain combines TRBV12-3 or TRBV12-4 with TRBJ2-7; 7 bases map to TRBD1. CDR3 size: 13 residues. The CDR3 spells CASSLEPTGAQGF. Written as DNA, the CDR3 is TGTGCCAGCAGTTTAGAGCCTACAGGGGCGCAGGGGTTC.

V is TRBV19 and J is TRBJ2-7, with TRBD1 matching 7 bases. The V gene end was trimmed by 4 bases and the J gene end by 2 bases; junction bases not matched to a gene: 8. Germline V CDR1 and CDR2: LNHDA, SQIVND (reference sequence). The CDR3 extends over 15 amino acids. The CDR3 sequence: CASSRQGPGAYEQYF. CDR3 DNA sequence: TGTGCCAGTAGTAGACAGGGTCCAGGAGCCTACGAGCAGTACTTC. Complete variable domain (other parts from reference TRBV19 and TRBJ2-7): DGGITQSPKYLFRKEGQNVTLSCEQNLNHDAMYWYRQDPGQGLRLIYYSQIVNDFQKGDIAEGYSVSREKKESFPLTVTSAQKNPTAFYLCASSRQGPGAYEQYFGPGTRLTVT.

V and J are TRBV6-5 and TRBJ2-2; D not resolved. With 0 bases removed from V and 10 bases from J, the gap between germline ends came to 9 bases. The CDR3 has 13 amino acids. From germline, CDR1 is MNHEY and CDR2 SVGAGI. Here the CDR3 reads CASSYSLDLELFF. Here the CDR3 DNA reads TGTGCCAGCAGTTACTCCTTAGATTTGGAGCTGTTTTTT.

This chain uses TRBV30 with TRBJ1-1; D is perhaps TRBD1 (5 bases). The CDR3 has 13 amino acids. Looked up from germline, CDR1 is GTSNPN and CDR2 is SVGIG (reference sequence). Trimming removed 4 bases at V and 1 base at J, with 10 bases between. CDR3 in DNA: TGTGCCTGGAAACAGACAGCGAACACTGAAGCTTTCTTT. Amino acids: CAWKQTANTEAFF.

The CDR3 region is CATRPQGAVTDTQYF. CDR3 DNA: TGTGCCACCCGCCCGCAGGGGGCTGTCACAGATACGCAGTATTTT. The genes are TRBV19 and TRBJ2-3; 8 bases fit TRBD1. V shed 10 bases, J shed 2 bases, and the junction held 11 bases outside the gene matches. CDR3 length equals 15 residues. The germline gives CDR1 LNHDA, CDR2 SQIVND (reference sequence).

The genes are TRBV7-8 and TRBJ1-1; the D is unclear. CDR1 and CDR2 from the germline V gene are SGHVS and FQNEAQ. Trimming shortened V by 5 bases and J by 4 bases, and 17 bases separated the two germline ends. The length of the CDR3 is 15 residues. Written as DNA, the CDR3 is TGTGCCAGCAGCGCCCGACGGTTTACGGGCACTGAAGCTTTCTTT. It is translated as CASSARRFTGTEAFF.

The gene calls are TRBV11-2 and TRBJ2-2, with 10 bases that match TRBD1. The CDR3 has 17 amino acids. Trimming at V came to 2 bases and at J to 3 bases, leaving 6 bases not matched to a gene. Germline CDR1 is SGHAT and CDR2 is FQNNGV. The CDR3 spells CASSLPDRGLYTGELFF. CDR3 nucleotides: TGTGCCAGCAGCTTACCCGACAGGGGGCTTTACACCGGGGAGCTGTTTTTT.

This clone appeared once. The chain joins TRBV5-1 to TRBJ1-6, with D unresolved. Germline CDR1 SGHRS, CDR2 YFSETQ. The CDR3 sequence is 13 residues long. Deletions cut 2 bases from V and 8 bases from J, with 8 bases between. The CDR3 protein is CASSFGVDSPLHF. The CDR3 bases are TGCGCCAGCAGCTTTGGAGTAGATTCACCCCTCCACTTT.

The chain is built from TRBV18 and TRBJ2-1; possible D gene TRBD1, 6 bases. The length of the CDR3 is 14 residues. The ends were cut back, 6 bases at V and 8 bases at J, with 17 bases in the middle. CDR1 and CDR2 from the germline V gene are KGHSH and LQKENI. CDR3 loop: CASSPPYGGDEQFF. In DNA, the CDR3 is TGTGCCAGCTCCCCGCCATATGGGGGCGATGAGCAGTTCTTC.

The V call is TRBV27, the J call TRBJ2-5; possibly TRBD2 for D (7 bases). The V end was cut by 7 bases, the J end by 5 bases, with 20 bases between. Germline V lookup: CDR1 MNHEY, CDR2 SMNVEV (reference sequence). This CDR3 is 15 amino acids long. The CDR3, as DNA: TGTGCCAGCACTCCTGATGGGGGGGCCGTGGAGACCCAGTACTTC. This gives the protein CASTPDGGAVETQYF.

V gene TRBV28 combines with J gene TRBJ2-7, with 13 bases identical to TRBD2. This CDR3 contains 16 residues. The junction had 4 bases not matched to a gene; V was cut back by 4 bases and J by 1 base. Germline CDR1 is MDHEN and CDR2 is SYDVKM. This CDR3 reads CASSSPGLAGSYEQYF. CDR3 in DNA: TGTGCCAGCAGTTCCCCGGGACTAGCGGGGTCCTACGAGCAGTACTTC.

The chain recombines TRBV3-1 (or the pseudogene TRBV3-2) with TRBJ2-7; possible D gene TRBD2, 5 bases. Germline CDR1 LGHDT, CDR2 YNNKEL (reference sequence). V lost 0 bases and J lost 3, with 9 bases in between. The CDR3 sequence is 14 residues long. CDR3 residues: CASSQEASFYEQYF. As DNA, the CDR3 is TGTGCCAGCAGCCAAGAGGCTAGCTTCTACGAGCAGTACTTC.

The CDR3 spells CASSELYQETQYF. In nucleotides, the CDR3 is TGTGCCAGCAGTGAATTGTATCAAGAGACCCAGTACTTC. This chain connects TRBV2 to TRBJ2-5; D not resolved. Germline assignment: CDR1 SNHLY and CDR2 FYNNEI. V was shortened by 2 bases and J by 2 bases, with 6 bases between the two germline ends. CDR3 length equals 13 residues. The complete variable domain, with remaining parts taken from reference TRBV2 and TRBJ2-5, reads EPEVTQTPSHQVTQMGQEVILRCVPISNHLYFYWYRQILGQKVEFLVSFYNNEISEKSEIFDDQFSVERPDGSNFTLKIRSTKLEDSAMYFCASSELYQETQYFGPGTRLLVL.

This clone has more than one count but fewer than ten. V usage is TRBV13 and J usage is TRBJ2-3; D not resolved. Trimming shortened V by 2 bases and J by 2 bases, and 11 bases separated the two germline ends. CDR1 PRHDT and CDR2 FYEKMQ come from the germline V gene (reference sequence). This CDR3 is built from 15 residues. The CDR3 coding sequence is TGTGCCAGCAGCTTAATGGCGGTACACACAGATACGCAGTATTTT. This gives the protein CASSLMAVHTDTQYF.

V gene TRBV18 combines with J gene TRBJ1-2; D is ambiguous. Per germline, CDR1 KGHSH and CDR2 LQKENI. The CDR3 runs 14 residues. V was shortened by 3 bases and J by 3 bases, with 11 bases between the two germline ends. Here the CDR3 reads CASSPTPRDYGYTF. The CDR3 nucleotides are TGTGCCAGCTCACCGACTCCCCGTGACTATGGCTACACCTTC.